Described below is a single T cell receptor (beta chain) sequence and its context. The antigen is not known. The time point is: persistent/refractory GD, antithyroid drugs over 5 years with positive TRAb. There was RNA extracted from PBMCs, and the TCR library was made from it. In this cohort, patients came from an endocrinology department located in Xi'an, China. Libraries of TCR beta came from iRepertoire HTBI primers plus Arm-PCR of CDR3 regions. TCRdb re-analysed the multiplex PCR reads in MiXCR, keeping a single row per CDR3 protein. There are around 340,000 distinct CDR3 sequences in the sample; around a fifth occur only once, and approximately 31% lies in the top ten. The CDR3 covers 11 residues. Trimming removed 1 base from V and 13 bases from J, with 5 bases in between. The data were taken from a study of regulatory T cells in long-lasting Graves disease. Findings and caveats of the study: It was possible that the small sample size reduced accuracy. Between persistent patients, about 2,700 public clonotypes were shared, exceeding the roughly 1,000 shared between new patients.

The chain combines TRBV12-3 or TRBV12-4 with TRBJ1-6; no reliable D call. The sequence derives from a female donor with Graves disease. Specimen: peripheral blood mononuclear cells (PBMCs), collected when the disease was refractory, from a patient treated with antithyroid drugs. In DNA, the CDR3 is TGTGCCAGCAGTTTAGTAGGTCCCCTCCACTTT. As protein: CASSLVGPLHF.